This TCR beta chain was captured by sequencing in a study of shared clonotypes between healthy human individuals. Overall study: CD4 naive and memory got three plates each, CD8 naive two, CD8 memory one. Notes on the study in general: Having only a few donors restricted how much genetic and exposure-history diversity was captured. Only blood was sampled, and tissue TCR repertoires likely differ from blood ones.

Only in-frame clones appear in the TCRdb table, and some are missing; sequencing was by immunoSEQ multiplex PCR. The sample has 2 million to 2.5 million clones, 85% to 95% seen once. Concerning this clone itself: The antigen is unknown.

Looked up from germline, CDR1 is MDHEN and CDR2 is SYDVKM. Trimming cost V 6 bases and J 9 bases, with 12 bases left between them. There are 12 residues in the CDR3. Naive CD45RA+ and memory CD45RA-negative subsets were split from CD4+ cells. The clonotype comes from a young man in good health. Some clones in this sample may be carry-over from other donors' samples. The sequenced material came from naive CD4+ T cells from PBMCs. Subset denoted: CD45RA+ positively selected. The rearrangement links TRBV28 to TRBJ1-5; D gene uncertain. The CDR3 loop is CASSPGEWPQHF. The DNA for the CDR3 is TGTGCCAGCAGCCCAGGAGAGTGGCCCCAGCATTTT.